This TCR beta chain was profiled in a study of beta chain features in type 1 diabetes. Unmatched junction bases numbered 12, after V lost 4 bases and J lost 0 bases. The CDR3 runs to 18 residues. The germline V gene encodes CDR1 SGDLS and CDR2 YYNGEE. Every isolated RNA sample was fully reverse transcribed, so sequencing captured expressed TCRB transcripts. Sequencing used immunoSEQ multiplex PCR; TCRdb keeps in-frame clones, though not all of them. The data show around 240,000 clones, over 9.5% seen once. This clone was seen more than once but under ten times. The antigen is undetermined. Based on CD45RO/CCR7/CD25/CD127/CD95/CD27, CD4+ regulatory, stem cell-like memory, naive and central memory cells were sorted. Findings and limits, study-wide: Equally in patients and controls, shorter templates might have been favored by PCR. Patients with type 1 diabetes showed fewer VDJ junction insertions and more deletions.

The chain uses TRBV9 and TRBJ2-1, with 8 bases matching TRBD2. The sequencing sample was made of naive CD4+ T cells from blood. This clonotype was sampled from a woman under 30 in good health. DNA of the CDR3: TGTGCCAGCAGCCCTCGGACTAGCAAGGGGAGCTCCTACAATGAGCAGTTCTTC. Translating gives CASSPRTSKGSSYNEQFF.